This note documents a single T cell receptor beta chain sequence. The assay was immunoSEQ multiplex PCR, and TCRdb's table has in-frame clones only and misses some. The sample consists of hundreds of thousands of clones, 75% to 90% of them appearing once. Regarding treatment: around 19 received Ad26.COV2.S at low or high dose, single or two shots; about 5 received placebo; per-sample allocation not given. Following the first vaccine or placebo injection, samples were taken on day 63. Recruitment in Boston yielded a donor of adult age, 18-55 years. This entry comes from a study of Ad26.COV2.S vaccination and SARS-CoV-2 variants. In the study overall: Into the muscle, Ad26.COV2.S was dosed once or twice, 56 days apart.

This CDR3 has 16 amino acids. V was cut by 5 bases and J by 0 bases, with 15 bases left in between. Germline CDR1 and CDR2: SGHRS and YFSETQ. The chain is built from TRBV5-1 and TRBJ2-1, with a possible D match to TRBD1 (6 bases). The receptor was isolated from a person aged 18 to 59 who received the Ad26.COV2.S COVID-19 vaccine or a placebo. The sample here was peripheral blood, taken in a trial of Ad26.COV2.S vaccine versus placebo. CDR3: CASSFSGTSSYNEQFF. CDR3 DNA sequence: TGCGCCAGCAGTTTCTCCGGGACATCCTCCTACAATGAGCAGTTCTTC.